A single sample gave rise to the 20 T cell receptor beta chains below, sequenced in a study of blood T cell repertoires in COVID-19 (dated by TCRdb to 2018 to 2020). Libraries came from the immunoSEQ multiplex PCR assay. Held by TCRdb, this immuneACCESS table contains in-frame sequences only and omits some clones. Under half of the omission traces to an unresolved V gene where checked; the cause of the rest is unknown. Recorded for this sample are about 50,000 clones; 83% of them occurred a single time. Of the sample, roughly 5.2% falls within the top ten clones. The sequenced sample was peripheral blood. The receptors were gathered from a human donor in a cohort sampled during active COVID-19.

V usage is TRBV20-1 and J usage is TRBJ1-2; D is perhaps TRBD1 (6 bases). Looked up from germline, CDR1 is DFQATT and CDR2 is SNEGSKA (reference sequence). Trimming removed 4 bases at V and 6 bases at J, with 6 bases between. The CDR3 is made up of 10 amino acids. As DNA, the CDR3 is TGCAGTGCTAACAGGGATGGCTACACCTTC. Protein sequence: CSANRDGYTF.

The chain has TRBV27 and TRBJ2-5; 10 positions match TRBD2. CDR3 length: 15 amino acids. Germline loops: CDR1 MNHEY, CDR2 SMNVEV (reference sequence). The ends lost 3 bases at V and 4 bases at J; junction bases unmatched: 5. The CDR3 loop is CASSFTSGALETQYF. In DNA form, the CDR3 reads TGTGCCAGCAGTTTTACTAGCGGGGCCCTAGAGACCCAGTACTTC.

The rearrangement uses TRBV5-1 and TRBJ1-1; D possibly corresponds to TRBD1 (5 bases). Germline V lookup: CDR1 SGHRS, CDR2 YFSETQ. The CDR3 length is 13 residues. With 1 base removed from V and 1 base from J, the gap between germline ends came to 5 bases. The CDR3 here is CASSLRGNTEAFF. CDR3 nucleotides: TGCGCCAGCAGCTTGAGGGGGAACACTGAAGCTTTCTTT. Together with reference TRBV5-1 and TRBJ1-1, the CDR3 gives the full variable domain: KAGVTQTPRYLIKTRGQQVTLSCSPISGHRSVSWYQQTPGQGLQFLFEYFSETQRNKGNFPGRFSGRQFSNSRSEMNVSTLELGDSALYLCASSLRGNTEAFFGQGTRLTVV.

V and J are TRBV7-2 and TRBJ2-1; 7 bases line up with TRBD1. Trimming took 1 base from V and 9 from J; bases not matched to a gene: 6. This CDR3 is built from 14 residues. The germline CDR1 and CDR2 sequences are SGHTA and FQGNSA. The CDR3 sequence: CASSLDLTGSEQFF. The CDR3 bases are TGTGCCAGCAGCTTAGATTTGACAGGGAGTGAGCAGTTCTTC.

The CDR3 nucleotides are TGCGCCAGCAGCCAAGGGTTGAGCGGATCTTACAATGAGCAGTTCTTC. This translates into CASSQGLSGSYNEQFF. The gene calls are TRBV4-1 and TRBJ2-1, with a tentative D call TRBD2 (5 bases). Germline CDR1 MGHRA, CDR2 YSYEKL. The CDR3 contains 16 residues. The V end was cut by 1 base, the J end by 4 bases, with 14 bases between.

This clone was counted between two and nine times. This chain links TRBV5-1 with TRBJ1-5, with 7 bases lining up with TRBD1. With V trimmed by 0 bases and J by 3 bases, 3 bases remained unmatched. This CDR3 is 15 amino acids long. The V gene's germline CDR1 is SGHRS and CDR2 YFSETQ. CDR3 residues: CASSLGQGLNQPQHF. CDR3 in DNA: TGCGCCAGCAGCTTGGGACAGGGTCTCAATCAGCCCCAGCATTTT.

This chain uses TRBV14 with TRBJ2-1; TRBD2 might be the D (6 bases). The CDR3 runs to 13 residues. V was pared by 5 bases and J by 1 base, with 6 bases between. The germline V gene encodes CDR1 SGHDN and CDR2 FVKESK. CDR3 in DNA: TGTGCCAGCAGCGGGAGGTCCTACAATGAGCAGTTCTTC. Encoded protein: CASSGRSYNEQFF.

This clone was observed a single time. The V and J genes are TRBV7-6 and TRBJ2-5; D is uncertain. V dropped 2 bases and J dropped 0 bases, with 22 bases sitting between them. CDR1 is SGHVS, CDR2 FNYEAQ, per germline. This CDR3 is built from 19 residues. CDR3 nucleotides: TGTGCCAGCAGCTTATTCCCCCCCTTCCAATACAGCTACCAAGAGACCCAGTACTTC. Protein sequence: CASSLFPPFQYSYQETQYF. The whole variable domain, remainder taken from reference TRBV7-6 and TRBJ2-5, is GAGVSQSPRYKVTKRGQDVALRCDPISGHVSLYWYRQALGQGPEFLTYFNYEAQQDKSGLPNDRFSAERPEGSISTLTIQRTEQRDSAMYRCASSLFPPFQYSYQETQYFGPGTRLLVL.

In regard to this clone: Other DNA sequences in the sample encode the same CDR3. The chain combines TRBV7-9 with TRBJ2-3, with D hard to call. CDR1 SEHNR and CDR2 FQNEAQ come from the germline V gene (reference sequence). CDR3 size: 12 residues. Deletions cut 3 bases from V and 4 bases from J, with 5 bases between. The CDR3 bases are TGTGCCAGCAGCTTGAGTTCAGATACGCAGTATTTT. Amino acid sequence: CASSLSSDTQYF.

V and J are TRBV30 and TRBJ2-5, with 9 bases that match TRBD2. The CDR3 contains 16 residues. J gave up 7 bases and V 3 bases, and 15 bases lay outside the gene matches. Germline-derived CDR1 and CDR2 are GTSNPN and SVGIG (reference sequence). The CDR3 region is CAWSQASGASTRTQYF. The CDR3 region has the DNA TGTGCCTGGAGCCAAGCTAGCGGGGCGAGTACTAGGACCCAGTACTTC. The full variable domain, in which reference TRBV30 and TRBJ2-5 provide the parts outside the CDR3, is SQTIHQWPATLVQPVGSPLSLECTVEGTSNPNLYWYRQAAGRGLQLLFYSVGIGQISSEVPQNLSASRPQDRQFILSSKKLLLSDSGFYLCAWSQASGASTRTQYFGPGTRLLVL.

The rearrangement uses TRBV10-3 and TRBJ2-7, with 8 bases lining up with TRBD1. Per the germline V gene, CDR1 is ENHRY and CDR2 is SYGVKD. V gave up 4 bases and J gave up 7 bases; unmatched junction bases: 6. The CDR3 extends over 13 amino acids. CDR3 region: CAISAGDRREQYF. DNA of the CDR3: TGTGCCATCAGTGCCGGGGACAGGAGAGAGCAGTACTTC.

Concerning this clone itself: The junction differs from germline at one of its ends, possibly a read error. The chain joins TRBV7-2 to TRBJ1-5, with D unclear. CDR1 is SGHTA and CDR2 is FQGNSA in the germline V gene. CDR3 length: 15 residues. The CDR3 here is CASRLAGPPNQPQHF. The DNA of the CDR3 is TGTGCCAGCCGCTTAGCGGGCCCTCCCAATCAGCCCCAGCATTTT.

The rearrangement joins TRBV11-2 to TRBJ2-7, with 9 bases fitting TRBD1. This CDR3 has 14 amino acids. The trim removed 3 bases at V and 3 bases at J, leaving 3 bases unmatched. Germline CDR1 SGHAT, CDR2 FQNNGV. The CDR3 loop reads CASSFSDRGYEQYF. CDR3 nucleotide sequence: TGTGCCAGCAGCTTTTCGGACAGGGGCTACGAGCAGTACTTC.

The V and J genes are TRBV6-5 and TRBJ1-1; D may be TRBD1 (6 bases). V gave up 4 bases and J gave up 10 bases, with 16 bases separating them. The CDR3 loop spans 13 amino acids. Per germline, CDR1 MNHEY and CDR2 SVGAGI. The CDR3 loop reads CASSSTGIFGAFF. DNA for the CDR3: TGTGCCAGCAGTTCCACAGGGATATTCGGAGCTTTCTTT.

This rearrangement joins TRBV7-2 to TRBJ2-7; 9 positions match TRBD2. Trimming took 4 bases from V and 0 from J; bases not matched to a gene: 7. The CDR3 is made up of 16 amino acids. The V gene's germline CDR1 is SGHTA and CDR2 FQGNSA. CDR3 amino acids: CASSYSGGLSSYEQYF. CDR3 nucleotide sequence: TGTGCCAGCAGCTACAGCGGGGGGCTGAGCTCCTACGAGCAGTACTTC. Together with reference TRBV7-2 and TRBJ2-7, the CDR3 gives the full variable domain: GAGVSQSPSNKVTEKGKDVELRCDPISGHTALYWYRQSLGQGLEFLIYFQGNSAPDKSGLPSDRFSAERTGGSVSTLTIQRTQQEDSAVYLCASSYSGGLSSYEQYFGPGTRLTVT.

The chain uses TRBV6-5 and TRBJ1-5; the D gene is possibly TRBD1 (6 bases). Looked up from germline, CDR1 is MNHEY and CDR2 is SVGAGI. The CDR3 runs to 15 residues. V was trimmed by 5 bases and J by 2 bases, leaving 13 bases between them. CDR3 region: CASSRGGQGNQPQHF. CDR3 nucleotide sequence: TGTGCCAGCAGTAGGGGGGGCCAGGGCAATCAGCCCCAGCATTTT.

The chain has TRBV12-3 or TRBV12-4 and TRBJ2-7; D possibly corresponds to TRBD2 (6 bases). V lost 2 bases and J lost 6, with 11 bases in between. This CDR3 spans 13 amino acids. The CDR3 region is CASSLPSGSEQYF. The CDR3 region has the DNA TGTGCCAGCAGTTTACCTTCCGGGAGCGAGCAGTACTTC.

V and J are TRBV6-5 and TRBJ1-6; D remains unclear. This CDR3 comprises 15 residues. V lost 4 bases to trimming and J lost 7 bases, with 14 bases between them. CDR1 is MNHEY and CDR2 is SVGAGI in the germline V gene. The CDR3 reads CASSLAPSVNSPLHF. CDR3 DNA: TGTGCCAGCAGTTTAGCTCCCTCGGTCAATTCACCCCTCCACTTT.

This chain connects TRBV5-6 to TRBJ1-5; a possible D gene is TRBD1 (6 bases). The CDR3 length is 16 residues. Germline-derived CDR1 and CDR2 are SGHDT and YYEEEE. V gave up 2 bases and J gave up 2 bases, with 14 bases separating them. The CDR3 sequence: CASSFWSGAGNQPQHF. As DNA, the CDR3 is TGTGCCAGCAGCTTCTGGTCAGGGGCAGGCAATCAGCCCCAGCATTTT.

The chain carries TRBV2 and TRBJ2-1; TRBD1 is a possible D gene (6 bases). This CDR3 is built from 14 residues. Germline V gene sequence: CDR1 SNHLY, CDR2 FYNNEI. V lost 7 bases and J lost 2, with 12 bases in between. The CDR3 nucleotides are TGTGCCAGCATGGGGGACACTACCTACAATGAGCAGTTCTTC. Protein sequence: CASMGDTTYNEQFF.